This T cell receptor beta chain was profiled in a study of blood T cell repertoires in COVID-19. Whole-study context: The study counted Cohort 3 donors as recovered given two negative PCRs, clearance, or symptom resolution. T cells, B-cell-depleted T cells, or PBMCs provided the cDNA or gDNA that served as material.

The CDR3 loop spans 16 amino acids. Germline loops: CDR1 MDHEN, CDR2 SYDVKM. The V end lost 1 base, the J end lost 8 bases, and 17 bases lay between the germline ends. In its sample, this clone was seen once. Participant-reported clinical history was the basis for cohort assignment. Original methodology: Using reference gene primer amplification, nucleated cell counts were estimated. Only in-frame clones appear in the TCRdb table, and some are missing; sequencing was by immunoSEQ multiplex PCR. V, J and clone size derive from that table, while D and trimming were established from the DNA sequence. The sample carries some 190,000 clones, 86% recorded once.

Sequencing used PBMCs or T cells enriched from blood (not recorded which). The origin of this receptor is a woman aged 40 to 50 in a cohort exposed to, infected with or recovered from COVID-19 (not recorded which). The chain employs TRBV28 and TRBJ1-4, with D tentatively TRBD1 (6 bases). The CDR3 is CASSLLGQGGIEKLFF. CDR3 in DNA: TGTGCCAGCAGTTTATTGGGCCAAGGGGGTATAGAAAAACTGTTTTTT.